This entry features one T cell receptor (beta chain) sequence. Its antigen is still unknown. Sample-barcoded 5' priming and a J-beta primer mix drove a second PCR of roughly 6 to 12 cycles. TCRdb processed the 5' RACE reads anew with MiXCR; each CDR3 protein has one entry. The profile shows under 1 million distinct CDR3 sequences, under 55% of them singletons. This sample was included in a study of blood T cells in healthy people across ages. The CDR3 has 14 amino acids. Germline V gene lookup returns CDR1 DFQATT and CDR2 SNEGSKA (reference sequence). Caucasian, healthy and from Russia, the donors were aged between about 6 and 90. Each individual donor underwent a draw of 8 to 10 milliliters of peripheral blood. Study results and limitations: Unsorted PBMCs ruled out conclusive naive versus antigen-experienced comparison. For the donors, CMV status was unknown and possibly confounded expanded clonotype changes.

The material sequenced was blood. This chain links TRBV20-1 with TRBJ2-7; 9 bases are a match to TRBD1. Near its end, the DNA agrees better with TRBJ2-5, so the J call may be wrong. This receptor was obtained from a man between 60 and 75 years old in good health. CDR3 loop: CSANRGRGQETQYF. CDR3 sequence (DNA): TGCAGTGCTAACAGGGGGCGAGGGCAAGAGACCCAGTACTTC.